This record covers a single T cell receptor beta chain. V gave up 6 bases and J gave up 6 bases, with 9 bases separating them. This CDR3 has 12 amino acids. Germline lookup yields CDR1 MDHEN and CDR2 SYDVKM. In the study's own analysis: Reference gene primers were amplified, and this amplification served to estimate nucleated cell counts. Generated by immunoSEQ multiplex PCR, the TCRdb table keeps only in-frame clones and is missing some. V, J and clone size derive from that table, while D and trimming were established from the DNA sequence. Counted here are 150,000 to 200,000 clones, roughly 80% occurring once; the ten biggest clones make up 17%. The sample is drawn from a study of blood T cell repertoires in COVID-19. Across the study: Sites in the United States, Italy and Spain provided acute and convalescent COVID-19 samples. Sources were T cells, B-cell-depleted T cells, or PBMCs; the material itself was cDNA or gDNA.

The chain has TRBV28 and TRBJ2-1; no definite D call. Sequenced: peripheral blood. The sequence was collected from a man aged 55 to 69 with active or convalescent COVID-19. CDR3 coding DNA: TGTGCCAGCAGCGTAATCGGCAATGAGCAGTTCTTC. This encodes CASSVIGNEQFF.